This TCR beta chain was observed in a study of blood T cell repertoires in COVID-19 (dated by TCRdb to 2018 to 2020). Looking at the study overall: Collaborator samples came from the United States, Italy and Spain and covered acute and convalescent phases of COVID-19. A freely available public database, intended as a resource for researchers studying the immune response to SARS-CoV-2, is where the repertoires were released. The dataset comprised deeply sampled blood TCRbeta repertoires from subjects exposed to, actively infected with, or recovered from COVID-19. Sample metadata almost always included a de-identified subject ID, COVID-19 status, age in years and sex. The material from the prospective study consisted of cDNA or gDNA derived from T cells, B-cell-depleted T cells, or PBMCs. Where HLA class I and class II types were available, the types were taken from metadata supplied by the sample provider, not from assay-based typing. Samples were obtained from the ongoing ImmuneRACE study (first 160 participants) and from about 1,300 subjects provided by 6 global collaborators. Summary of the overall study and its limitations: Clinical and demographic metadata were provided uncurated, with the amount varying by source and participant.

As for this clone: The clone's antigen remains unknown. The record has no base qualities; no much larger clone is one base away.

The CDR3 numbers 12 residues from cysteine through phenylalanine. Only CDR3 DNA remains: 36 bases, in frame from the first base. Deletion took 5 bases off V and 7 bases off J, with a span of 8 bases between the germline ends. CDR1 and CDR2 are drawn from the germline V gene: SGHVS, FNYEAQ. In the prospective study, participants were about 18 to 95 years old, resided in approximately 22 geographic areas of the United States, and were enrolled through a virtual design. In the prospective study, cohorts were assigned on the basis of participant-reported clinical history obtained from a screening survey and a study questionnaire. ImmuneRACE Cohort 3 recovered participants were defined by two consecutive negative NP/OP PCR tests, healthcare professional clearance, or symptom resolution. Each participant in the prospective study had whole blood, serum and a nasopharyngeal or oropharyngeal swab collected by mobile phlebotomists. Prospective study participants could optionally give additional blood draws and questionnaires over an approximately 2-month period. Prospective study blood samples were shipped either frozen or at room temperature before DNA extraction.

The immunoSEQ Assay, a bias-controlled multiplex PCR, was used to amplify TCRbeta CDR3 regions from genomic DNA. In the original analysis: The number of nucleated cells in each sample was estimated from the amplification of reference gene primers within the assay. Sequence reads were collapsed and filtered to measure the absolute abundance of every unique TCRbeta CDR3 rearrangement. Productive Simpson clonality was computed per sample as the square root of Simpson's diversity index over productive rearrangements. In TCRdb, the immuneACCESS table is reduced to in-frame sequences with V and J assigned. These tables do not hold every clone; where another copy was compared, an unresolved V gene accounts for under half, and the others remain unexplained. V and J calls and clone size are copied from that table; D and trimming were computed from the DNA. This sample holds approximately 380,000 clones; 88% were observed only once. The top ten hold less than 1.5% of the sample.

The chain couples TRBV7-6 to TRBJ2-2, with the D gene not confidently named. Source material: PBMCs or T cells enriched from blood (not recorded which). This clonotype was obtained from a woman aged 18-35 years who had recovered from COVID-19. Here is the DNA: TGTGCCAGCAGCCCCTTTATCGGGGAGCTGTTTTTT. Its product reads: CASSPFIGELFF.